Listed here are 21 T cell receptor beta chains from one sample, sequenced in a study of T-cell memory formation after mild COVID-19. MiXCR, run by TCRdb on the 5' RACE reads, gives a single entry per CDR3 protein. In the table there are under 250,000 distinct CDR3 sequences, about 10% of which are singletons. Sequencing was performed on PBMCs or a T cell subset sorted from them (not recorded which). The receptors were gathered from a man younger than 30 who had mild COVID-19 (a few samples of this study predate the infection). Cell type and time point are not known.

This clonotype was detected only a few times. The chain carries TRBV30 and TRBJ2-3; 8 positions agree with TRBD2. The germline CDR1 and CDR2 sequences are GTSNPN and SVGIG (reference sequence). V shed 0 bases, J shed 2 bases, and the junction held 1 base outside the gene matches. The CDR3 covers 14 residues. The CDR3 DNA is TGTGCCTGGAGTGTCGGGGGGGCCACAGATACGCAGTATTTT. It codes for CAWSVGGATDTQYF.

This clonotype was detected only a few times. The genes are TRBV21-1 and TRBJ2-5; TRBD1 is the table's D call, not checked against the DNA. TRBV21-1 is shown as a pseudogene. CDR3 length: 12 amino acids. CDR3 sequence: CARGGAGETQYF. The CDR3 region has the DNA TGTGCCAGGGGCGGGGCAGGAGAGACCCAGTACTTC.

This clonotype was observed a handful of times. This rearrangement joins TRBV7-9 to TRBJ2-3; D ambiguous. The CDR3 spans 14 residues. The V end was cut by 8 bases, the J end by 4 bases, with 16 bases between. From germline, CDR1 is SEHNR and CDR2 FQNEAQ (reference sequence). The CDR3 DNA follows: TGTGCCAGCGCTTGGACCTCGAAAGCAGATACGCAGTATTTT. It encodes CASAWTSKADTQYF.

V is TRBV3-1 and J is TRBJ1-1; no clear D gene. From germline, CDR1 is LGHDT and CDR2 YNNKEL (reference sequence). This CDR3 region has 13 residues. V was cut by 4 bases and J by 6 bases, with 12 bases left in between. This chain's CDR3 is CASSRNPEAEAFF. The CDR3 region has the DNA TGTGCCAGCAGCCGAAATCCGGAAGCTGAAGCTTTCTTT. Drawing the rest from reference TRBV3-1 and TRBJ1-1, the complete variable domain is DTAVSQTPKYLVTQMGNDKSIKCEQNLGHDTMYWYKQDSKKFLKIMFSYNNKELIINETVPNRFSPKSPDKAHLNLHINSLELGDSAVYFCASSRNPEAEAFFGQGTRLTVV.

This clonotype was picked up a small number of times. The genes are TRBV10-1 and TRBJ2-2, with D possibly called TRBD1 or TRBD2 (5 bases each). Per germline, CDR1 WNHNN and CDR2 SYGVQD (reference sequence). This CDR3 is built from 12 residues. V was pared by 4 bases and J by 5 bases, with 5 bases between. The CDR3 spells CASSGGTGELFF. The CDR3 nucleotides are TGCGCCAGCAGTGGGGGGACCGGGGAGCTGTTTTTT.

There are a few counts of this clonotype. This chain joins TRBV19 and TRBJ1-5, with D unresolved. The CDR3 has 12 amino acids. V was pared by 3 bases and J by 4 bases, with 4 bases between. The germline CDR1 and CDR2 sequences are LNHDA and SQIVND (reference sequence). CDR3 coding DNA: TGTGCCAGTAGTATGGGAAATCAGCCCCAGCATTTT. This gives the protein CASSMGNQPQHF.

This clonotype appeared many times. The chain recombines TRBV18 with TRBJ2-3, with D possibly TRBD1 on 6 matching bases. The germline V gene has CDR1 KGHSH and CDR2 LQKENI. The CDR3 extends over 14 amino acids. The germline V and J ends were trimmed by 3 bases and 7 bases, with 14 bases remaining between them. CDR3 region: CASSPRQGLNTQYF. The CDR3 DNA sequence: TGTGCCAGCTCACCCCGGCAGGGGTTGAATACGCAGTATTTT.

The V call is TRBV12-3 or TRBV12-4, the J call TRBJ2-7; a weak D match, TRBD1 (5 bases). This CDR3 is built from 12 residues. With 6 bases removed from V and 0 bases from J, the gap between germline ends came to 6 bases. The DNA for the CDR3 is TGTGCCAGCAGCGACAGCTCCTACGAGCAGTACGTC. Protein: CASSDSSYEQYV.

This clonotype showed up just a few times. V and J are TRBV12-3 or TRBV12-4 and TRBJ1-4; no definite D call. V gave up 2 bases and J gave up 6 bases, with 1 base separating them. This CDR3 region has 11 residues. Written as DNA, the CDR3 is TGTGCCAGCAGTTTATATGAAAAACTGTTTTTT. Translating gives CASSLYEKLFF.

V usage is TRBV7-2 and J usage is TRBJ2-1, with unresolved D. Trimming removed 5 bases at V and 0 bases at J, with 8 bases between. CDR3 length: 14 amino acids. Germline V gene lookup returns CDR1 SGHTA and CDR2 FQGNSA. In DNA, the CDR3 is TGTGCCAGCAGCCCAGACCGCTCCTACAATGAGCAGTTCTTC. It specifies CASSPDRSYNEQFF. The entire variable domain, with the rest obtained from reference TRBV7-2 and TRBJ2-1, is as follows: GAGVSQSPSNKVTEKGKDVELRCDPISGHTALYWYRQSLGQGLEFLIYFQGNSAPDKSGLPSDRFSAERTGGSVSTLTIQRTQQEDSAVYLCASSPDRSYNEQFFGPGTRLTVL.

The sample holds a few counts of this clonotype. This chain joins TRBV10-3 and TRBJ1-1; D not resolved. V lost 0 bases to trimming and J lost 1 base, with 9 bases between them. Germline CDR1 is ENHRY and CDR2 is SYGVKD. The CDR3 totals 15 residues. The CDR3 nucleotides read TGTGCCATCAGTGAGTCGGGTCAGTCGAACACTGAAGCTTTCTTT. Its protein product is CAISESGQSNTEAFF.

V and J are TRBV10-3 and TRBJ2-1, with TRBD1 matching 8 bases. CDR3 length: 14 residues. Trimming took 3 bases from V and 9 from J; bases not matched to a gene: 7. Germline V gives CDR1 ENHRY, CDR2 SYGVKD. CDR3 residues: CAISEPTGGSEQFF. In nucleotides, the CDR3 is TGTGCCATCAGTGAACCCACAGGGGGTAGTGAGCAGTTCTTC.

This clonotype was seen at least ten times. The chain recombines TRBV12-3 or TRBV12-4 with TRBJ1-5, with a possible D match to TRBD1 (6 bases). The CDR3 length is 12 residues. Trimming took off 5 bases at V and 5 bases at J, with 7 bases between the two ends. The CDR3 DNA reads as TGTGCCAGCAGTCAGGGGTATCAGCCCCAGCATTTT. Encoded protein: CASSQGYQPQHF.

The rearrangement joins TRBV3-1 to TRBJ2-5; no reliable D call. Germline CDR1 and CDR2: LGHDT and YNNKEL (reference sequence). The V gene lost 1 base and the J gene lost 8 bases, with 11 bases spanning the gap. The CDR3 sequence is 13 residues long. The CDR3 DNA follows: TGTGCCAGCAGCCAAGGTCTGGATTTCACCCAGTACTTC. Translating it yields CASSQGLDFTQYF.

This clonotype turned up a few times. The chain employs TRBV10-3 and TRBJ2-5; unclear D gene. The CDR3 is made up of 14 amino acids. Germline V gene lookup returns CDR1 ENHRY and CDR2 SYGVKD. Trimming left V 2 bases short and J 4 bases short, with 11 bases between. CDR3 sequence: CAISEDLVSETQYF. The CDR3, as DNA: TGTGCCATCAGTGAGGATCTAGTATCAGAGACCCAGTACTTC.

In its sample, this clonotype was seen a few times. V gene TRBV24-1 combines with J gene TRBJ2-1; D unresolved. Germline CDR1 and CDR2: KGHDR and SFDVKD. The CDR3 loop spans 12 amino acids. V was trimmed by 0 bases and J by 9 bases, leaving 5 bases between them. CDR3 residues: CATSDLRSEQFF. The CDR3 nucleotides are TGTGCCACCAGTGATTTGAGGAGTGAGCAGTTCTTC.

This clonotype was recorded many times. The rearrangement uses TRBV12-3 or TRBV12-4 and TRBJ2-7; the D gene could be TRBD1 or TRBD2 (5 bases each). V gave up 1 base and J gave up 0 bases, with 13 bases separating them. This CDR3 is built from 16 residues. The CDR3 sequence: CASSLDSGQISYEQYF. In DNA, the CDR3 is TGTGCCAGCAGTTTAGATTCGGGGCAGATCTCCTACGAGCAGTACTTC.

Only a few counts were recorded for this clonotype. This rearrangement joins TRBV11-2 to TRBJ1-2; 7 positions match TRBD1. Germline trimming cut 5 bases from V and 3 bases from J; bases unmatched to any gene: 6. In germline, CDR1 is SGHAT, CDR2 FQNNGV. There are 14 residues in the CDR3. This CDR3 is CASSPTGTDYGYTF. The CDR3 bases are TGTGCCAGCAGCCCAACAGGGACAGACTATGGCTACACCTTC.

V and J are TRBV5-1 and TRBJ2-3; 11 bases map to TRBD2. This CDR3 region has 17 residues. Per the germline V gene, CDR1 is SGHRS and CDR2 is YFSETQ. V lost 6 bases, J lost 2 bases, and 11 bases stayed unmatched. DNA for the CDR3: TGCGCCAGCACCCGGCTTAGCGGGGGGGCCCTCACAGATACGCAGTATTTT. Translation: CASTRLSGGALTDTQYF.

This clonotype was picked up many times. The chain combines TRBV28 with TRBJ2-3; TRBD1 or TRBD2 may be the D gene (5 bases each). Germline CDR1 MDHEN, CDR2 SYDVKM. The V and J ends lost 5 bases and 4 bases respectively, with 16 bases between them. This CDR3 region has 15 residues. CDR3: CASSSLGERPDTQYF. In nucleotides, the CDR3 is TGTGCCAGCAGTAGCTTAGGGGAGAGGCCAGATACGCAGTATTTT. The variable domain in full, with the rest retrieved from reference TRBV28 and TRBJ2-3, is DVKVTQSSRYLVKRTGEKVFLECVQDMDHENMFWYRQDPGLGLRLIYFSYDVKMKEKGDIPEGYSVSREKKERFSLILESASTNQTSMYLCASSSLGERPDTQYFGPGTRLTVL.

CDR3 nucleotides: TGTGCCATCAGGGGGACAGAGGGGCAGCCCCAGCATTTT. Translation gives CAIRGTEGQPQHF. This chain connects TRBV10-3 to TRBJ1-5, with TRBD1 identical over 7 bases. This CDR3 spans 13 amino acids. V gave up 6 bases and J gave up 7 bases; unmatched junction bases: 6. From germline, CDR1 is ENHRY and CDR2 SYGVKD.